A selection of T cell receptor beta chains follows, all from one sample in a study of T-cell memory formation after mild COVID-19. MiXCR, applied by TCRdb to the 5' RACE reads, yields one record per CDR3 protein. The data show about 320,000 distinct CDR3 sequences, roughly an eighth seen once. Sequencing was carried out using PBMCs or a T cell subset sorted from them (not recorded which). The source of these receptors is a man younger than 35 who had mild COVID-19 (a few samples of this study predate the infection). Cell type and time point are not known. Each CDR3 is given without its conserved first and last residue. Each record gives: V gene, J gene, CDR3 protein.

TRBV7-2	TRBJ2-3	ASSLRGAVDTQY
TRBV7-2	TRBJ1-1	ASSFDRGSTEAF
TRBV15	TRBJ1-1	ATTRVGREQAF
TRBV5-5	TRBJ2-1	ASSLVLAGGGNEQF
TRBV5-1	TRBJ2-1	ASSLTPREQF
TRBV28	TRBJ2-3	ATTFSGGGADTQY
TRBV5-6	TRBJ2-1	ASSLQDEQF
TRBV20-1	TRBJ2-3	SATWTSGDSSTDTQY
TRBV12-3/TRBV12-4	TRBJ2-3	ASSFRLAGGLDTQY
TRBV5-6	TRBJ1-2	ASSLAGGGYGYT
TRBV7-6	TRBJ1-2	ASSPFLETPAGLDYGYT
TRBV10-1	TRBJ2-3	ASSGTSGPDTQY
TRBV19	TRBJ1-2	ATTGGLPFNYGYT
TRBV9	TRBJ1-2	ASTSGQGALALGYT
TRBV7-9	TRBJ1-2	ASSPRPSGIVGYT
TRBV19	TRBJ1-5	ASSITGGRQPQH
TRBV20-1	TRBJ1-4	SASPGEKLF
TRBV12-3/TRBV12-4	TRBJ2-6	ASRRTGANVLT
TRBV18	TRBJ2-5	ASSPPTGTSVETQY
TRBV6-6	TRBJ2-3	ASSNTGLL
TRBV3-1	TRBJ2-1	ASSPTGTSGGYNEQF
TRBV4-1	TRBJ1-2	ASSQEGRDYT
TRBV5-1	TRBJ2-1	ASSPQGLASYNEQF
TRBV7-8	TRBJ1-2	ASSLEVTGDGYT
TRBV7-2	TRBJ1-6	ASSLIWSGGGRNSPLH
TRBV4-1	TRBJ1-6	ASSQDSQSEGNSPLH
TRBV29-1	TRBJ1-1	SALGTVKGMNTEAF
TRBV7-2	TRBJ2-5	ASSLVATTPQETQY
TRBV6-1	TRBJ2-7	ASRERQEQPYSYEQY
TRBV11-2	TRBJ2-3	ASSSWGDTQY
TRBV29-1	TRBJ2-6	SAPNWAGANVLT
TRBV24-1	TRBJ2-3	ATSDPGYDTQY
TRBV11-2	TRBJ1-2	ASSLSGTGFYLS
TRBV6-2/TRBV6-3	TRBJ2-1	ASSPGKGGDEQF
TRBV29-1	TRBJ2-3	SGRTGGTDTQY
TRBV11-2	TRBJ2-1	ASSPLAGDHNEQF
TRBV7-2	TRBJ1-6	ASSLDWGKRAPLH
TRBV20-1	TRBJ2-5	SARALETGVETQY
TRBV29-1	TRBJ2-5	SGRGGETQY
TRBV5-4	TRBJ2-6	ASTPGASSGANVLT
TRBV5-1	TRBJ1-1	ASTKTGENTEAF
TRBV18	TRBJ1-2	ASSPREGRYGYT
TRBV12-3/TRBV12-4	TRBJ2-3	ASSFFGQTTDTQY
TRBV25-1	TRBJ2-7	ASSAPGTGTYEQY
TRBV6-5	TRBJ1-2	ASSYRGRPNYGYT
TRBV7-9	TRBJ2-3	ASSFPGSSTDTQY
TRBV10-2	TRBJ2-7	ASSDPPGRNYEQY
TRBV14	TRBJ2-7	ASSQDRGGASEQY
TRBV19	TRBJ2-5	ASSTGTGNRETQY
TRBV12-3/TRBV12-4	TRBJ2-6	ASSLPGQGSEWGSEGANVLT